This is a list of T cell receptor beta chains from one sample in a study of cytomegalovirus exposure and HLA in healthy donors. Measured with immunoSEQ multiplex PCR; TCRdb has only the in-frame clones, and not every one. The data contain some 130,000 clones, around 80% of them singletons. Material for sequencing was PBMCs. These receptors were collected from a man aged 30-40 years in good health and CMV-seronegative. CDR3s include the opening cysteine and the closing phenylalanine or tryptophan. D genes are given only for firm matches. Only part of the rows carry a size: once, few, many, or a class if the clone is expanded.

v_call	clone_size	d_call	j_call	cdr3_nt	cdr3_aa
TRBV7-8	.	TRBD1	TRBJ1-2	TGTGCCAGCAGCTTACGGACAGGGGCCTTCTATGGCTACACCTTC	CASSLRTGAFYGYTF
TRBV28	.	.	TRBJ2-7	TGTGCCAGCAGTTTGCCCCAGGGTAGATCCTACGAGCAGTACTTC	CASSLPQGRSYEQYF
TRBV19	.	.	TRBJ1-3	TGTGCCACCGCTCGGAGGGGACCCTACTCTGGAAACACCATATATTTT	CATARRGPYSGNTIYF
TRBV7-2	.	.	TRBJ1-2	TGTGCCAGCAGCCCTGCTAACTATGGCTACACCTTC	CASSPANYGYTF
TRBV30	.	TRBD1	TRBJ1-2	TGTGCCTGGAGTGAAGACAGGGGACGATGGTATGGCTACACCTTC	CAWSEDRGRWYGYTF
TRBV19	.	.	TRBJ1-1	TGTGCCACCAGGTGGCAAATGAACACTGAAGCTTTCTTT	CATRWQMNTEAFF
TRBV12-5	.	.	TRBJ2-3	TGTGCTAGTGGGCTGGAGGGTCCGAGAACAGATACGCAGTATTTT	CASGLEGPRTDTQYF
TRBV10-2	few	.	TRBJ2-1	TGCGCCAGCAGTGAGGGACTTGAGCAGTTCTTC	CASSEGLEQFF
TRBV19	.	TRBD1	TRBJ2-7	TGTGCCAGTAGTACCCGGACAGGCCACTACGAGCAGTACTTC	CASSTRTGHYEQYF
TRBV27	.	TRBD2	TRBJ2-3	TGTGCCAGCAGTTCCTATTTCGGCGGGAGTGAATATACGCAGTATTTT	CASSSYFGGSEYTQYF
TRBV28	.	.	TRBJ1-1	TGTGCCAGCATCGCTTGGGGGGGGAACACTGAAGCTTTCTTT	CASIAWGGNTEAFF
TRBV27	few	.	TRBJ1-5	TGTGCCAGCAGTTTATTGGGCAGGGGTAGTCAGCCCCAGCATTTT	CASSLLGRGSQPQHF
TRBV7-9	.	TRBD2	TRBJ2-1	TGTGCCAGCAGCCCCTCCGGGACTAGCGGGAGGCCTCGGCAGTTCTTC	CASSPSGTSGRPRQFF
TRBV9	.	.	TRBJ2-5	TGTGCCAGCAGCCCCATACCGCGAGAGACCCAGTACTTC	CASSPIPRETQYF
TRBV28	.	TRBD1	TRBJ2-5	TGTGCCAGCAGTTCCCAGGGACAGGGGACGCCTCCCCAGTACTTC	CASSSQGQGTPPQYF
TRBV28	.	.	TRBJ1-2	TGTGCCAGCAGTTTTTCGGGTCAGGGGTCGATCTATGGCTACACCTTC	CASSFSGQGSIYGYTF
TRBV10-2	.	.	TRBJ1-5	TGCGCCAGCAGTGAGACTACAGGGAATCAGCCCCAGCATTTT	CASSETTGNQPQHF
TRBV27	.	.	TRBJ1-5	TGTGCCAGCAGTTTGGCGGGTTTGAGCAATCAGCCCCAGCATTTT	CASSLAGLSNQPQHF
TRBV4-1	.	TRBD1	TRBJ2-7	TGCGCCAGCAGCCGAATCACCGGGACAGGGGGAATTTACGAGCAGTACTTC	CASSRITGTGGIYEQYF
TRBV7-6	.	TRBD2	TRBJ2-7	TGTGCCAGCAGCTTGTGGACTAGCGGCTACGAGCAGTACTTC	CASSLWTSGYEQYF
TRBV11-3	few	TRBD2	TRBJ2-2	TGTGCCACCGGAGCGGGAGAGGGTACCGGGGAGCTGTTTTTT	CATGAGEGTGELFF
TRBV15	.	.	TRBJ2-3	TGTGCCACCAGCAGAGAAGGGGCAGATACGCAGTATTTT	CATSREGADTQYF
TRBV27	once	.	TRBJ2-7	.	CASSSSPDRTYEQYF
TRBV28	once	TRBD1	TRBJ1-5	TGTGCCAGCGTTGGGACAGCCTATCAGCCCCAGCATTTT	CASVGTAYQPQHF
TRBV10-1	.	.	TRBJ1-1	TGCGCCAGCAGTGACCAGGGTGGTGCGGCTTTCTTT	CASSDQGGAAFF
TRBV6-5	.	.	TRBJ2-7	TGTGCCAGCAGTGAAGGGGGTTACGAGCAGTACTTC	CASSEGGYEQYF
TRBV19	.	.	TRBJ2-7	TGTGCCAGTAGGGGTAGCGTCACCGCGGGGGAGCAGTACTTC	CASRGSVTAGEQYF
TRBV11-3	.	TRBD1	TRBJ1-5	TGTGCCAGCAGCTTGGGACAGGGCCATCAGCCCCAGCATTTT	CASSLGQGHQPQHF
TRBV29-1	.	TRBD2	TRBJ2-1	TGCAGCGTTGGAGGTGGGAGGGCCGTTAATGAGCAGTTCTTC	CSVGGGRAVNEQFF
TRBV28	.	.	TRBJ1-2	TGTGCCAGCAGTTCCCCCCCGGGAGGGTACTATGGCTACACCTTC	CASSSPPGGYYGYTF
TRBV10-3	.	.	TRBJ2-5	TGTGCCATCAGTGACCAAGGAGGACGCCAAGAGACCCAGTACTTC	CAISDQGGRQETQYF
TRBV9	.	TRBD1	TRBJ1-2	TGTGCCAGCAGCGTAGCAGGGGGCAGCTATGGCTACACCTTC	CASSVAGGSYGYTF
TRBV11-2	once	TRBD1	TRBJ2-7	TGTGCCAGCAGCTCCGGGACAGGGGGCTACGAGCAGTACTTC	CASSSGTGGYEQYF
TRBV2	.	.	TRBJ1-6	TGTGCCAGCATTTCCGTCAGAAATTCACCCCTCCACTTT	CASISVRNSPLHF
TRBV4-2	.	TRBD1	TRBJ1-4	TGTGCCAGCAGCCAAGATTTCGGGACAGGGGCTCGAAAACTGTTTTTT	CASSQDFGTGARKLFF
TRBV29-1	.	TRBD1	TRBJ1-2	TGCAGCGTACGACAGGGGGGTTCCGATGGCTACACCTTC	CSVRQGGSDGYTF
TRBV21-1	.	.	TRBJ2-2	TGTGCCAGCAGCAAAGCGCAGGCGAGGGGGACCGGGGAGCTGTTTTTT	CASSKAQARGTGELFF
TRBV7-2	.	TRBD2	TRBJ2-7	TGTGCCAGCAGCGCCGGACTAGCGGGAGCCTACGAGCAGTACTTC	CASSAGLAGAYEQYF
TRBV5-1	few	.	TRBJ2-7	TGCGCCAGCAGCTTGGTTGGAGCGGCCACCTACGAGCAGTACTTC	CASSLVGAATYEQYF
TRBV9	.	TRBD1	TRBJ1-5	TGTGCCAGCAGTTGGGGACAGGGAGGTCAGCCCCAGCATTTT	CASSWGQGGQPQHF
TRBV7-8	.	TRBD1	TRBJ1-2	TGTGCCAGCAGCTTATTTGGACAGGGTCCGTATGGCTACACCTTC	CASSLFGQGPYGYTF
TRBV5-4	.	.	TRBJ2-1	TGTGCCAGCAGCTTGACTCTTGCGGGTGGGGATGAGCAGTTCTTC	CASSLTLAGGDEQFF
TRBV7-9	.	.	TRBJ1-2	TGTGCCAGCAGCTTATTTGGGCAGGATATTAATGGCTACACCTTC	CASSLFGQDINGYTF
TRBV4-3	few	.	TRBJ2-7	TGCGCCAGCAGCCAAGCCGACTACTCCTACGAGCAGTACTTC	CASSQADYSYEQYF
TRBV29-1	.	TRBD2	TRBJ2-1	TGCAGCGGGGGGGCGGGAGGAACTGAGCAGTTCTTC	CSGGAGGTEQFF
TRBV20-1	.	.	TRBJ2-7	TGCAGTGCTAGAGATGAGATCGAGCAGTACTTC	CSARDEIEQYF
TRBV6-1	few	TRBD1	TRBJ1-1	TGTGCCAGCAGTGAAACCCCGGACAGGTTAACTGAAGCTTTCTTT	CASSETPDRLTEAFF
TRBV7-9	.	.	TRBJ1-4	TGTGCCAGCAGCTTCGACAGCCCTAATGAAAAACTGTTTTTT	CASSFDSPNEKLFF
TRBV19	.	.	TRBJ2-7	TGTGCCAGTAGTATCCGGGACTCCTACGAGCAGTACTTC	CASSIRDSYEQYF
TRBV6-5	.	.	TRBJ1-5	TGTGCCAGCAGTTTAACAGACCAGGGCAATCAGCCCCAGCATTTT	CASSLTDQGNQPQHF
TRBV28	.	TRBD2	TRBJ2-7	TGTGCCAGCAGTTTAATCGGGGGGAGCGGGACCTACGAGCAGTACTTC	CASSLIGGSGTYEQYF
TRBV28	once	.	TRBJ1-5	TGTGCCACCCCCTCTCGGGGAGGCAATCAGCCCCAGCATTTT	CATPSRGGNQPQHF
TRBV7-2	.	.	TRBJ1-1	TGTGCCAGCAACCCGGGGCGGGGTTCGACTGAAGCTTTCTTT	CASNPGRGSTEAFF
TRBV6-5	.	.	TRBJ2-3	TGTGCCAGCAGTTCGGGCACAGATACGCAGTATTTT	CASSSGTDTQYF
TRBV9	.	TRBD2	TRBJ2-7	TGTGCCAGCAGCCCCCAAGTAAGCGGGGGAGGGTACGAGCAGTACTTC	CASSPQVSGGGYEQYF